The clone carrying this TCR beta chain was detected ten times or more. The antigen is undetermined. The CDR3 runs 15 residues. Germline lookup yields CDR1 KGHSH and CDR2 LQKENI. Trimming took 5 bases from V and 8 from J, leaving 19 bases between them. TCRdb redid the calling of the RT-PCR reads with MiXCR, one entry per CDR3 protein. The table includes about 240,000 distinct CDR3 sequences, 12% detected once. The sample originates from a study of response to subunit inactivated influenza vaccine. Study-level findings and limits: Each seasonal flu vaccination may recruit only limited new T cells, authors suggested.

The sample here was non-naive T cells sorted from PBMCs, taken 14 to 15 days before vaccination. This TCR was recovered from a man aged 45-65 years who received an inactivated influenza vaccine. V usage is TRBV18 and J usage is TRBJ2-1, with D perhaps matching TRBD1 (5 bases). DNA of the CDR3: TGTGCCAGCTCATCCCGAACCACCCGACAGCATGAGCAGTTCTTC. This encodes CASSSRTTRQHEQFF.